Listed here are 8 T cell receptor beta chains from one sample, sequenced in a study of OX40 agonist ivuxolimab in advanced cancers. Profiling relied on immunoSEQ multiplex PCR, and the TCRdb table lists in-frame clones only, not all of them. The table has around 70,000 clones, roughly 80% seen once; the top ten hold around 6.7%. Sequences were derived from CD4+ or CD8+ T cells sorted from blood, sampled in a trial of the OX40 agonist ivuxolimab. The receptors here all came from an adult with an advanced solid tumor such as melanoma, head and neck, liver or kidney cancer.

V gene TRBV19 combines with J gene TRBJ2-3; TRBD2 matches 8 bases. This CDR3 is built from 16 residues. Per the germline V gene, CDR1 is LNHDA and CDR2 is SQIVND (reference sequence). V dropped 3 bases and J dropped 2; count of bases not matched to a gene: 7. In DNA form, the CDR3 reads TGTGCCAGTAGTATCGGGGGGGCAGGGTCCACAGATACGCAGTATTTT. This sequence encodes CASSIGGAGSTDTQYF.

This chain uses TRBV30 with TRBJ1-2, with D perhaps TRBD1 (5 bases). The length of the CDR3 is 11 residues. Germline V gene data show CDR1 as GTSNPN and CDR2 as SVGIG (reference sequence). The V and J ends lost 7 bases and 7 bases respectively, with 13 bases between them. In DNA form, the CDR3 reads TGTGCCTCTACGTGGGGCACTGGCTACACCTTC. Protein product: CASTWGTGYTF.

This clone came up a few times. The chain is built from TRBV5-1 and TRBJ1-2, with TRBD1 identical over 9 bases. Germline CDR1 reads SGHRS; CDR2 reads YFSETQ. J lost 6 bases, V lost 5 bases, and 11 bases had no gene match. The CDR3 has 15 amino acids. CDR3 bases: TGCGCCAGCAGGCCCGGGACAGGGCCAACCGATGGCTACACCTTC. Its translation is CASRPGTGPTDGYTF.

This clone showed up just a few times. This sequence joins TRBV18 and TRBJ2-3; weak D call: TRBD1 (6 bases). Germline loops: CDR1 KGHSH, CDR2 LQKENI. V lost 8 bases and J lost 0, with 12 bases in between. The CDR3 loop spans 14 amino acids. CDR3 residues: CASTQGLSTDTQYF. CDR3 bases: TGTGCCAGCACCCAGGGGTTAAGCACAGATACGCAGTATTTT.

CDR3 sequence reads: CASSFRLAGGYNEQFF. The CDR3 coding sequence is TGTGCCAGCAGCTTCCGACTAGCGGGGGGTTACAATGAGCAGTTCTTC. This sequence joins TRBV11-1 and TRBJ2-1, with TRBD2 identical over 13 bases. Germline CDR1 SGHAT, CDR2 FQDESV (reference sequence). There are 16 residues in the CDR3. V lost 3 bases to trimming and J lost 4 bases; unmatched junction nucleotides: 3.

The chain joins TRBV7-3 to TRBJ1-3; perhaps TRBD1 as D (5 bases). CDR1 and CDR2 (germline): SGHTA, FQGTGA. V was shortened by 5 bases and J by 0 bases, with 11 bases between the two germline ends. The CDR3 length is 15 residues. The CDR3 here is CASSPTGASGNTIYF. The CDR3 DNA reads TGTGCCAGCAGCCCGACCGGGGCCTCTGGAAACACCATATATTTT.

The chain joins TRBV2 to TRBJ1-5; TRBD1 matches 8 bases. In germline, CDR1 is SNHLY, CDR2 FYNNEI. V lost 6 bases to trimming and J lost 0 bases; unmatched junction nucleotides: 7. The CDR3 is 16 residues long. The CDR3 protein is CASSKQGGNSNQPQHF. The CDR3 bases are TGTGCCAGCAGCAAACAGGGGGGTAATAGCAATCAGCCCCAGCATTTT.

The DNA of the CDR3 is TGTGCCAGCAGCTTAGCCCTCTGGACAGACCTTGCGGGTGAGCAGTTCTTC. It yields the protein CASSLALWTDLAGEQFF. V and J are TRBV11-2 and TRBJ2-1; D perhaps matches TRBD1 (6 bases). Between the trimmed V and J ends, which lost 1 base and 9 bases, there was a span of 22 bases. CDR1 SGHAT and CDR2 FQNNGV come from the germline V gene. This CDR3 spans 17 amino acids.